One sample yielded the 9 T cell receptor beta chains listed below, sequenced in a study of CD8 T cells in Susac syndrome. With random hexamers, about 0.45 to 1 ug RNA was reverse transcribed. TCRdb called the immunoSEQ multiplex PCR reads again in MiXCR, with one record for every CDR3 protein. The data hold more than 55,000 distinct CDR3 sequences, with 95% to 96% observed a single time. Sequencing was performed on CD4+ T cells from PBMCs. The receptors were gathered from a human donor with multiple sclerosis.

V and J are TRBV20-1 and TRBJ2-3; 7 bases line up with TRBD1. This CDR3 comprises 16 residues. The V gene's germline CDR1 is DFQATT and CDR2 SNEGSKA (reference sequence). V gave up 4 bases and J gave up 0 bases; unmatched junction bases: 10. CDR3 amino acids: CSANPPGQSSTDTQYF. Written as DNA, the CDR3 is TGCAGTGCTAACCCTCCGGGACAGTCTAGCACAGATACGCAGTATTTT.

This sequence joins TRBV12-3 or TRBV12-4 and TRBJ2-7; no clear D. The CDR3 loop spans 13 amino acids. With 8 bases removed from V and 3 bases from J, the gap between germline ends came to 14 bases. This CDR3 is CASARPPGYEQYF. The DNA for the CDR3 is TGTGCCAGCGCTAGGCCCCCAGGCTACGAGCAGTACTTC.

The rearrangement links TRBV5-4 to TRBJ2-7; D is possibly TRBD1 or TRBD2 (5 bases each). Germline V CDR1 and CDR2: SGHNT, YYREEE (reference sequence). V lost 2 bases, J lost 1 base, and 13 bases lay in between. The CDR3 covers 15 residues. CDR3 residues: CASSFGGTISYEQYF. The CDR3 DNA is TGTGCCAGCAGCTTTGGTGGGACGATTTCCTACGAGCAGTACTTC.

V is TRBV4-3 and J is TRBJ2-3; possibly TRBD1 for D (6 bases). The V end lost 3 bases, the J end lost 3 bases, and 22 bases lay between the germline ends. This CDR3 spans 18 amino acids. Germline V gene data show CDR1 as LGHNA and CDR2 as YSLEER. The CDR3 region is CASSQRTFRDTFTDTQYF. The CDR3 coding sequence is TGCGCCAGCAGCCAGAGAACATTCCGGGACACCTTTACAGATACGCAGTATTTT.

The DNA of the CDR3 is TGTGCCAGCAGCCAAGAGCCCCTAGCCCAAGAGACCCAGTACTTC. Protein sequence: CASSQEPLAQETQYF. The gene calls are TRBV3-1 and TRBJ2-5; D perhaps matches TRBD2 (5 bases). CDR1 is LGHDT and CDR2 is YNNKEL in the germline V gene (reference sequence). Trimming took off 0 bases at V and 1 base at J, with 9 bases between the two ends. This CDR3 spans 15 amino acids.

This chain joins TRBV30 and TRBJ1-1; the D is unclear. The germline gives CDR1 GTSNPN, CDR2 SVGIG (reference sequence). V was cut by 1 base and J by 1 base, with 4 bases left in between. The CDR3 spans 12 residues. The CDR3 region has the DNA TGTGCCTGGAGTGGGTCGAACACTGAAGCTTTCTTT. Amino acids: CAWSGSNTEAFF.

This clonotype showed up just once. The chain uses TRBV2 and TRBJ2-1, with 7 positions matching TRBD2. The CDR3 extends over 15 amino acids. V shed 7 bases and J 2 bases; nucleotides not matched to a gene: 8. The germline V gene has CDR1 SNHLY and CDR2 FYNNEI. CDR3 in DNA: TGTGCCAGCAAACTGCTAGCGGCAACCTACAATGAGCAGTTCTTC. Its translation is CASKLLAATYNEQFF.

The gene calls are TRBV30 and TRBJ1-2; the D gene is possibly TRBD1 (6 bases). This CDR3 is 14 amino acids long. V lost 3 bases and J 0 bases, leaving 11 bases between the germline ends. Germline CDR1 and CDR2: GTSNPN and SVGIG (reference sequence). The CDR3 spells CAWRNREANYGYTF. For the CDR3, the DNA is TGTGCCTGGAGGAACAGGGAGGCTAACTATGGCTACACCTTC.

The chain employs TRBV19 and TRBJ1-5, with D tentatively TRBD1 (5 bases). With 6 bases removed from V and 3 bases from J, the gap between germline ends came to 6 bases. Germline V gene lookup returns CDR1 LNHDA and CDR2 SQIVND (reference sequence). The CDR3 extends over 12 amino acids. The CDR3 spells CASRGVNQPQHF. The CDR3 DNA sequence: TGTGCCAGTAGAGGGGTCAATCAGCCCCAGCATTTT.